These 5 T cell receptor beta chains originate from one sample sequenced in a study of OX40 agonist ivuxolimab in advanced cancers. Receptors were amplified or captured by the immunoSEQ multiplex PCR assay. This immuneACCESS table, as held by TCRdb, lists in-frame sequences with V and J called but not all clones. Of the missing ones, under half trace to an unresolved V gene in checked studies; the others have no known cause. Present in this sample are approximately 110,000 clones, around 92% of which were seen just once. In total, the top ten clones hold 0.8% to 1% of the sample. This material consisted of CD4+ or CD8+ T cells sorted from blood, taken in a trial of the OX40 agonist ivuxolimab. The source is an adult with an advanced solid tumor such as melanoma, head and neck, liver or kidney cancer.

The V call is TRBV10-1, the J call TRBJ2-1; D may be TRBD1 or TRBD2 (5 bases each). The V and J ends lost 6 bases and 2 bases respectively, with 17 bases between them. CDR1 is WNHNN and CDR2 is SYGVQD in the germline V gene (reference sequence). The CDR3 covers 16 residues. CDR3 nucleotides: TGCGCCAGCAGCTTTCGACGGGGCTTCGCCTACAATGAGCAGTTCTTC. Amino acids: CASSFRRGFAYNEQFF.

The chain is built from TRBV19 and TRBJ1-1; 10 bases agree with TRBD1. The CDR3 sequence is 17 residues long. Germline CDR1 is LNHDA and CDR2 is SQIVND (reference sequence). Germline trimming cut 5 bases from V and 3 bases from J; bases unmatched to any gene: 12. The CDR3 bases are TGTGCCAGTAGTCAACTGGGGGACAGGGGAAGTCACACTGAAGCTTTCTTT. The encoded protein is CASSQLGDRGSHTEAFF.

This chain uses TRBV28 with TRBJ2-3; D tentatively reads TRBD1 or TRBD2 (5 bases each). Germline CDR1 is MDHEN and CDR2 is SYDVKM. The CDR3 covers 14 residues. Trimming stripped 5 bases from V and 9 bases from J, with 18 bases between. CDR3 sequence (DNA): TGTGCCAGCAGTGAATCCCCGGGACGGTTCACGCAGTATTTT. This codes for CASSESPGRFTQYF.

The CDR3 reads CASAITGSSYNEQFF. Written as DNA, the CDR3 is TGCGCCAGCGCAATCACCGGGAGCTCCTACAATGAGCAGTTCTTC. V usage is TRBV5-1 and J usage is TRBJ2-1; D perhaps matches TRBD2 (6 bases). CDR3 length: 15 residues. The V gene lost 7 bases and the J gene lost 0 bases, with 14 bases spanning the gap. From germline, CDR1 is SGHRS and CDR2 YFSETQ. The whole variable domain, filled in from reference TRBV5-1 and TRBJ2-1, reads KAGVTQTPRYLIKTRGQQVTLSCSPISGHRSVSWYQQTPGQGLQFLFEYFSETQRNKGNFPGRFSGRQFSNSRSEMNVSTLELGDSALYLCASAITGSSYNEQFFGPGTRLTVL.

V gene TRBV7-3 combines with J gene TRBJ1-3; no firm D call. V was shortened by 8 bases and J by 4 bases, with 12 bases between the two germline ends. CDR3 size: 13 residues. In germline, CDR1 is SGHTA, CDR2 FQGTGA. The CDR3 sequence is CASAASEGNTIYF. The CDR3, as DNA: TGTGCCAGCGCTGCATCGGAAGGAAACACCATATATTTT.